The clone carrying this T cell receptor beta chain was seen just once. Its antigen remains unknown. This sample's time point: baseline, week 1 (first vaccination visit). Treatment: pre-vaccination baseline after standard-of-care therapy. The astrocytomas were IDH1-mutant, ATRX-negative, and WHO grade 3 or 4. This CDR3 contains 15 residues. The germline CDR1 and CDR2 sequences are MNHEY and SMNVEV (reference sequence). Trimming removed 7 bases at V and 1 base at J, with 16 bases between. This record belongs to a study of a mutant IDH1 vaccine in newly diagnosed glioma. Study in general: Treated patients had a mean age of roughly 40 years and a 62.5% male, approximately 38% female split. Study results and limitations: Vaccine-induced immune responses were detected in roughly 93% of patients.

Measured with immunoSEQ multiplex PCR; TCRdb has only the in-frame clones, and not every one. There are around 92,000 clones in the sample; around nine tenths occur only once, and 0.5% to 0.6% lies in the top ten. Sequenced here: PBMCs, sampled from a glioma patient treated with radiotherapy, temozolomide or both. The genes are TRBV27 and TRBJ2-5; TRBD2 is a possible D gene (7 bases). The receptor was isolated from a woman aged 45 to 65 with glioma. The CDR3, as DNA: TGTGCCAGCACTGGGAGGGGGGACTTCCAAGAGACCCAGTACTTC. This encodes CASTGRGDFQETQYF.